Listed here is a single T cell receptor beta chain. What it binds is unknown. The method was immunoSEQ multiplex PCR; TCRdb's version includes in-frame clones alone and lacks a portion of them. This sample carries about a million clones, approximately 80% of them seen once, and the ten largest clones take 0.7% to 0.95%. These data belong to a study of shared clonotypes between healthy human individuals. Points from the study as a whole: Across a handful of donors, naive CD4 shared roughly 5%, naive CD8 about 3.2%, memory CD4 roughly 2.5%, memory CD8 over 0.3%.

V shed 3 bases and J shed 2 bases, with 14 bases lying between them. The CDR3 is 15 residues long. CDR1 is KGHSH and CDR2 is LQKENI in the germline V gene. The receptor was isolated from a man younger than 35 in good health. Some clones in this sample may be carry-over from other donors' samples. The chain carries TRBV18 and TRBJ2-7, with D unresolved. Sequenced: memory CD4+ T cells from PBMCs. Documented subset: CD45RA-negative fraction. CDR3 sequence reads: CASSPESYYPYEQYF. The CDR3 DNA reads TGTGCCAGCTCACCCGAAAGTTATTACCCCTACGAGCAGTACTTC.